This T cell receptor (beta chain) was recovered during a study of blood T cell repertoires in COVID-19. Study-level background: Acute-phase and convalescent COVID-19 samples originated in the United States, Italy and Spain.

A few counts support this clone. The study recruited people aged roughly 18 to 95 years across 24 US areas. Participants reported their clinical history, and cohort assignment relied on those reports. People in the exposed group encountered a COVID-19 case within 2 weeks before entering the study. The table came from immunoSEQ multiplex PCR; TCRdb's copy has only in-frame clones and leaves some out. The top ten clones hold about 5% of a sample with a few hundred thousand clones, about four fifths of them seen once. Germline CDR1 is LNHNV and CDR2 is YYDKDF (reference sequence). Trimming removed 1 base from V and 6 bases from J, with 7 bases in between. This CDR3 has 12 residues.

The sample comprised PBMCs or T cells enriched from blood (not recorded which). The clonotype comes from a man aged 40-49 years who had been exposed to COVID-19. The chain carries TRBV15 and TRBJ2-7; D unclear. CDR3 nucleotides: TGTGCCACCAGCAGAGTAGATCCCGAGCAGTACTTC. Translating gives CATSRVDPEQYF.